This T cell receptor beta chain appears in the sequencing data of a study of tumor-infiltrating lymphocytes in localized non-small cell lung cancer. This CDR3 contains 16 residues. CDR1 and CDR2 (germline): SGHKS, YYEKEE (reference sequence). Deletions cut 4 bases from V and 4 bases from J, with 19 bases between. Overall study results and limits: Not all patients were TCR sequenced, owing to tissue quantity. No link was found between tumor T-cell fraction and recurrence-free survival.

To note about this clone: The antigen is not known.

Sequencing was performed with immunoSEQ multiplex PCR; in TCRdb, only in-frame clones are kept and a portion is missing. The table shows about 16,000 clones, with over 70% occurring only once. The sample taken for sequencing was lung tumor tissue. The chain employs TRBV5-5 and TRBJ2-3; D may be TRBD2 (5 bases). The TCR was taken from a human donor with non-small cell lung cancer. CDR3 DNA: TGTGCCAGCAGCAGCGTAGCGTCTGCCCGTGCAGATACGCAGTATTTT. The encoded protein is CASSSVASARADTQYF. Supplemented by reference TRBV5-5 and TRBJ2-3, the full variable domain reads DAGVTQSPTHLIKTRGQQVTLRCSPISGHKSVSWYQQVLGQGPQFIFQYYEKEERGRGNFPDRFSARQFPNYSSELNVNALLLGDSALYLCASSSVASARADTQYFGPGTRLTVL.